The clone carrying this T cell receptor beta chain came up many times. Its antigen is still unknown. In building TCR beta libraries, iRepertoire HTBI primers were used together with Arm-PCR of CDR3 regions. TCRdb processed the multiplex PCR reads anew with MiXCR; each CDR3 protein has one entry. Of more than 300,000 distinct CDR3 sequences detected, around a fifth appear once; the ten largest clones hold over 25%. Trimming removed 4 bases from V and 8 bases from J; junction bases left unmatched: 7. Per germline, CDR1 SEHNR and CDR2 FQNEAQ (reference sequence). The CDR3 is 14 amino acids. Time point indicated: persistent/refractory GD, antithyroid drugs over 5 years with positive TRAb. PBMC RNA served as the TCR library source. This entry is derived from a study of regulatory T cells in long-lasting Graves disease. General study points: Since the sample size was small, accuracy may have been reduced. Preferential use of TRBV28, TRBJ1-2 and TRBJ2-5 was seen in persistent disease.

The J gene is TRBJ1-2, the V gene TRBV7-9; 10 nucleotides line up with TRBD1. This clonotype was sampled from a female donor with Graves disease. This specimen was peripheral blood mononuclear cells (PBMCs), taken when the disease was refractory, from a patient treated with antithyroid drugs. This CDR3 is CASSSRQGARGYTF. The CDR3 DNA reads TGTGCCAGCAGCTCGCGACAGGGGGCGCGGGGCTACACCTTC. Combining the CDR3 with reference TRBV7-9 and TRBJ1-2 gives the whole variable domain DTGVSQNPRHKITKRGQNVTFRCDPISEHNRLYWYRQTLGQGPEFLTYFQNEAQLEKSRLLSDRFSAERPKGSFSTLEIQRTEQGDSAMYLCASSSRQGARGYTFGSGTRLTVV.